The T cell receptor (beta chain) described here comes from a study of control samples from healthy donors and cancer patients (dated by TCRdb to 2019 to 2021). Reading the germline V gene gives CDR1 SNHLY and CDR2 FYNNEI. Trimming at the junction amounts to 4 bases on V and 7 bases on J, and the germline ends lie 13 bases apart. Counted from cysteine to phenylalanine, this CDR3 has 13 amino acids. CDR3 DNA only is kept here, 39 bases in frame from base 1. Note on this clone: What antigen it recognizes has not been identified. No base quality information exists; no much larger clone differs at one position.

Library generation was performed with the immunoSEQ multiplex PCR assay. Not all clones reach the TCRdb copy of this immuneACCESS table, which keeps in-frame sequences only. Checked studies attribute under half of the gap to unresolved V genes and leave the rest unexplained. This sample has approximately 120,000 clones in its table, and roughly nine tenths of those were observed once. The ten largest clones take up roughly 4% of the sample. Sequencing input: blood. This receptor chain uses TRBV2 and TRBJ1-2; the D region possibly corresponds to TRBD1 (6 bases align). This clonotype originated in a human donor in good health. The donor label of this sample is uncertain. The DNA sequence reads TGTGCCAGCAGTGTTAATCCAGGGGTTGGCTACACCTTC. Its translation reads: CASSVNPGVGYTF.